This T cell receptor beta chain was documented in a study of T cell responses to AZD1222 COVID-19 vaccine (dated by TCRdb to 2020 to 2023). Broadly, across the study: A total of 230 to 250 trial participants underwent TCR sequencing, of whom about 210 had received two doses of AZD1222 and 26 had received two doses of the MenACWY control vaccine. Trial participants were enrolled by age into 18-55, 56-69 and 70-plus year subgroups, with about 150, 28 and 57 TCR-sequenced participants respectively.

The cysteine opens and the phenylalanine closes a CDR3 of 13 amino acids. Only CDR3 DNA remains: 39 bases, in frame from the first base. The germline V gene (reference sequence) specifies MNHEY as CDR1 and SMNVEV as CDR2. The junction carries 10 bases between V and J, which are trimmed by 3 bases and 5 bases respectively. The CDR3 regions of human TCRbeta chains were analyzed by immunosequencing. In the paper's pipeline: TCRs in the repertoires were matched against a reference library of SARS-CoV-2-specific TCRs that had been generated with the MIRA antigen-specificity platform. Breadth was defined as the fraction of unique TCRs that were SARS-CoV-2-associated. Depth was defined as the fraction of total T cells that were SARS-CoV-2-associated. Using the MIRA data, every spike-specific TCR was mapped to the spike region that the TCR reacted to and assigned to either a CD4 or a CD8 class. Log10-transformed breadth and depth values were compared by one-way ANOVA with Sidak's multiple comparisons tests. TCRdb stores this immuneACCESS table with in-frame sequences only. Part of the clones is absent; in the studies checked, under half of the shortfall reflects unresolved V genes, and no reason is known for the rest. The DNA was the basis for D and trimming; V, J and clone size are from that table. Recorded for this sample are approximately 50,000 clones; approximately 86% of them occurred a single time. About 7% of the sample is taken by the ten largest.

On this clone itself: There is no known antigen for this receptor. No per-base quality is available; no much larger clone lies one base away.

Here is what the overall study found, with its caveats: Participants were mostly white British, with more females than males. The authors suggested clonal diversity may have been underestimated. Vaccine-associated CD4 TCRs spanned the whole spike protein, with dominant responses in regions 160-218 and 743-854. Nearly half of unique spike-specific TCRs reportedly recognized epitopes outside regions mutated in the B.1.351 and B.1.1.7 variants. In the small 56-69-year group, the increase in depth fell short of significance, most likely because of low power. After two AZD1222 doses, spike-specific TCR breadth and depth were significantly higher than at day 0 and than in MenACWY recipients. Conclusions about previously exposed vaccinees are limited, since just 5 or 6 AZD1222 recipients were seropositive for SARS-CoV-2 at baseline. Because no samples from the day 14 peak response were available, repertoires could be characterized only after the peak T cell response.

The time point label for this specimen denotes: about 28 days (+/-7) after the second vaccine dose. AZD1222 recipients whose second dose came at about 4 weeks and those whose second dose came at about 12 weeks were combined into one group, since spike-specific TCR depth and breadth did not differ between the two schedules. Vaccinee samples came from UK trials COV001 and COV002, including a single-blind randomized controlled phase 2/3 trial of AZD1222 (ChAdOx1 nCoV-19) in healthy adults. For TCRbeta chain sequencing, PBMC samples from trial participants were taken at day 0 and at day 28 after the second dose.

The V and J genes are TRBV27 and TRBJ1-1, with no confident D gene call. The source material was peripheral blood, sampled 28 days after the second AZD1222 dose. The sequence was obtained from an adult who received the AZD1222 COVID-19 vaccine. The CDR3 sequence is CASSFKGGTEAFF. The nucleotides are TGTGCCAGCAGTTTTAAGGGAGGTACTGAAGCTTTCTTT.